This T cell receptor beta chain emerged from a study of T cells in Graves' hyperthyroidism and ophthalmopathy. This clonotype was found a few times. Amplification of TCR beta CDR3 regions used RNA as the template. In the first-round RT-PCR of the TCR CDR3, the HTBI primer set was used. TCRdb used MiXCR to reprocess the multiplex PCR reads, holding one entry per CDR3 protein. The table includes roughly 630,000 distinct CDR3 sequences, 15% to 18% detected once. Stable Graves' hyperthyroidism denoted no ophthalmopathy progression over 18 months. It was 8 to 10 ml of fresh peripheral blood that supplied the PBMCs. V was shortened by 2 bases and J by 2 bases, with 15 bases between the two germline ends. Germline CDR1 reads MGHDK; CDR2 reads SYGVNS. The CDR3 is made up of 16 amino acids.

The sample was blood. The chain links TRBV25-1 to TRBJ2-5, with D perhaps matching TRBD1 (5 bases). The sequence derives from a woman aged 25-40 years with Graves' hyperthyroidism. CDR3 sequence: CASSEIGAGSQETQYF. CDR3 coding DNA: TGTGCCAGCAGTGAAATTGGGGCCGGCTCACAAGAGACCCAGTACTTC.